The rows below give T cell receptor beta chains drawn from one sample of a study of cytomegalovirus exposure and HLA in healthy donors. Sequenced by immunoSEQ multiplex PCR; TCRdb stores in-frame clones only, minus some. Among some 150,000 clones, about 80% were seen once, and the ten largest hold 1.5% to 2%. The source material was PBMCs. The receptor source for this set is a woman aged 30 to 39 in good health and CMV-seronegative. Both conserved end residues are part of each CDR3. Part of the rows lack a size; the others show once, few, many or a class for expanded clones.

>TRBV7-8|TRBJ1-4|once
CASSSSRDRGRMEKLFF
>TRBV6-1|TRBJ2-7|.
CASSGLEGGEQYF
>TRBV4-2|TRBJ2-7|few
CASSQRTGGMDEQYF
>TRBV28|TRBJ2-2|.
CASSRGGVAGELFF
>TRBV7-3|TRBJ2-3|.
CASTPGGYTDTQYF
>TRBV11-2|TRBJ1-6|.
CASSRELIRGSPLHF
>TRBV25-1|TRBJ2-7|few
CASSGDRGFGGNVKYF
>TRBV2|TRBJ2-1|.
CAIHRDRGQYEQFF
>TRBV7-9|TRBJ2-1|.
CASSTRSSYNEQFF
>TRBV2|TRBJ2-7|.
CASSDKSGTERQYF
>TRBV11-1|TRBJ1-2|.
CASSLWGDYGYTF
>TRBV7-9|TRBJ2-3|.
CASSQVGGANSLSTDTQYF
>TRBV27|TRBJ2-7|.
CASSRGSAPEQYF
>TRBV7-2|TRBJ2-5|.
CASSWGGGGETQYF
>TRBV11-2|TRBJ1-2|.
CASSLSQVMAGYTF
>TRBV7-9|TRBJ1-6|.
CASSLVAGTNSPLHF
>TRBV30|TRBJ1-4|few
CAWSDDRGRAPNEKLFF
>TRBV6-1|TRBJ1-3|once
CASSESLGSGNTIYF
>TRBV4-3|TRBJ2-7|.
CASSQHRGYEQYF
>TRBV7-2|TRBJ2-7|.
CASRSGLYSSYEQYF
>TRBV7-2|TRBJ1-5|.
CASSLRAGKDQPQHF
>TRBV5-6|TRBJ1-1|.
CASSLAVRGWAEAFF
>TRBV6-5|TRBJ1-5|.
CASSSGTGINQPQHF
>TRBV5-6|TRBJ1-4|.
CASSFQEKLFF
>TRBV6-1|TRBJ2-3|.
CASSDRQVTDTQYF
>TRBV29-1|TRBJ2-1|few
CSVYGLAGPISNEQFF
>TRBV5-1|TRBJ1-2|.
CASSSQGPAYGYTF
>TRBV19|TRBJ2-7|once
CASSIDRKDREYSNEQYF
>TRBV4-2|TRBJ2-1|.
CASSQSAGQIEQFF
>TRBV2|TRBJ1-6|.
CASNLQGAKSPLHF
>TRBV6-1|TRBJ2-7|.
CASSEARTLSYEQYF
>TRBV2|TRBJ1-2|.
CASTARQGGNGYTF
>TRBV6-5|TRBJ1-5|once
CASSYAGPRANQPQHF
>TRBV4-3|TRBJ1-2|.
CASSQDWGQGKSGYTF
>TRBV29-1|TRBJ2-1|.
CSIATGTLYNEQFF
>TRBV6-1|TRBJ2-1|few
CASSEQTILGNEQFF
>TRBV6-4|TRBJ2-3|.
CASSDGGSEADTQYF
>TRBV9|TRBJ1-5|.
CASSVGVRGNQPQHF
>TRBV7-9|TRBJ1-1|.
CASSTVRGSTEAFF
>TRBV6-5|TRBJ1-2|.
CASSYSRTANYGYTF
>TRBV30|TRBJ1-5|.
CAWSQDTSNQPQHF
>TRBV7-9|TRBJ2-7|once
CASRGDLSPKQYF
>TRBV2|TRBJ2-3|.
CASTGPVGRVTDTQYF
>TRBV14|TRBJ2-7|.
CASSRGLYEQYF
>TRBV30|TRBJ2-7|.
CAGEPGQGSYEQYF
>TRBV2|TRBJ2-7|.
CASSPRTGSYEQYF
>TRBV7-6|TRBJ2-3|.
CASSPRQGQADTQYF
>TRBV6-5|TRBJ1-2|.
CASSQANYGYTF
>TRBV18|TRBJ2-2|.
CASSPGLGQGQALNTGELFF
>TRBV27|TRBJ1-2|few
CASRPGGANYGYTF
>TRBV7-9|TRBJ2-5|.
CASSDGQGETQYF
>TRBV6-6|TRBJ1-1|.
CASSYPRQLNTEAFF
>TRBV6-1|TRBJ1-2|few
CASSEALIGQGGYGYTF
>TRBV5-1|TRBJ1-1|.
CASSLETQFAEAFF
>TRBV6-1|TRBJ2-3|.
CASSVERGLRDTQYF
>TRBV27|TRBJ1-2|.
CASSRDSNYGYTF
>TRBV7-2|TRBJ1-6|once
CASSLALGVAGSPLHF
>TRBV7-9|TRBJ1-2|.
CASSYQGYGYTF
>TRBV5-5|TRBJ2-5|.
CASTPLTSGGKTQYF